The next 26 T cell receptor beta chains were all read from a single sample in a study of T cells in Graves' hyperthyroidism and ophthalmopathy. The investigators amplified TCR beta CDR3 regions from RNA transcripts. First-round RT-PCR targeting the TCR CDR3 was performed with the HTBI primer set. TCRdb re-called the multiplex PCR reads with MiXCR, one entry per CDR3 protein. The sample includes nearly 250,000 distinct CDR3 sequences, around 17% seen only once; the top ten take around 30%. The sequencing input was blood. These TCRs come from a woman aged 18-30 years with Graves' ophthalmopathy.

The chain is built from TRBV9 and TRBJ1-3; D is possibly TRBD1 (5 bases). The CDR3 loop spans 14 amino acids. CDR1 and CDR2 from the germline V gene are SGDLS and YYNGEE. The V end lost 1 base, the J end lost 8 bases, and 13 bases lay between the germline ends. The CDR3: CASSVKPGTDTIYF. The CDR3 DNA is TGTGCCAGCAGCGTAAAGCCAGGGACGGACACCATATATTTT.

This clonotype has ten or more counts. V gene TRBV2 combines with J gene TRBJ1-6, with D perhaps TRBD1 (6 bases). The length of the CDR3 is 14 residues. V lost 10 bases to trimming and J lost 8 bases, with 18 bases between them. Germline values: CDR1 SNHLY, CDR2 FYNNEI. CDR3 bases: TGTGCCACCTCTGGCGGCAGGGGTGATTCACCCCTCCACTTT. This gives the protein CATSGGRGDSPLHF.

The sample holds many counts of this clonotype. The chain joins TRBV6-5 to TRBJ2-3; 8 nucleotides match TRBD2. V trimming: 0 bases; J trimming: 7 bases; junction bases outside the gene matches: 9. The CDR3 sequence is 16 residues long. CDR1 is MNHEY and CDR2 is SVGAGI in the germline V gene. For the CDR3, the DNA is TGTGCCAGCAGTTACTCTGCGGGGGGTTACCCTAATACGCAGTATTTT. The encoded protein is CASSYSAGGYPNTQYF.

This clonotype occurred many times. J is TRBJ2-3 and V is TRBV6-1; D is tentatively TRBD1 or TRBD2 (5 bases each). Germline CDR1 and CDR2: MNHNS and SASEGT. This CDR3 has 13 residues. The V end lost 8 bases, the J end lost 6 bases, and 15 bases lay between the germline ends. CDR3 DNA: TGTGCCAGCTTCGGGACCCAGGAGGATACGCAGTATTTT. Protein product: CASFGTQEDTQYF.

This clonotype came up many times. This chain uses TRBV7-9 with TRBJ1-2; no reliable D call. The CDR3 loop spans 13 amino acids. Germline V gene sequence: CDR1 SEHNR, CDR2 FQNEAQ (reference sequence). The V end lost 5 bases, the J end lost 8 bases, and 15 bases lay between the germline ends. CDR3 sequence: CASSLDVGGGYTF. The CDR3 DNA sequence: TGTGCCAGCAGCCTAGATGTGGGCGGGGGCTACACCTTC.

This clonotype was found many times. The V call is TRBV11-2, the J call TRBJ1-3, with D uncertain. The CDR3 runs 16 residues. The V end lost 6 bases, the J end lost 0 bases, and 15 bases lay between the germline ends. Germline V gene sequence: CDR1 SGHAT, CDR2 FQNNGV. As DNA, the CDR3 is TGTGCCAGCAGTCCCCACCGAAACCCCTCTGGAAACACCATATATTTT. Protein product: CASSPHRNPSGNTIYF.

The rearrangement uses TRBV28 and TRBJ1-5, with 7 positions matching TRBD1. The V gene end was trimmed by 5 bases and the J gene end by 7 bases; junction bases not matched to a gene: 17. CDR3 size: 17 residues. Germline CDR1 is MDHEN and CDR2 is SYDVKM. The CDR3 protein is CASSPSWAGGSRQPQHF. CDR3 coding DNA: TGTGCCAGCAGTCCCTCCTGGGCAGGGGGAAGTCGGCAGCCCCAGCATTTT.

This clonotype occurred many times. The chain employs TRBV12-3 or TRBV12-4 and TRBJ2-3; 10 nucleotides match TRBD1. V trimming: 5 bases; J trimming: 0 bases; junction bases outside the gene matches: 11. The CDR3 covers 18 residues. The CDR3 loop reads CASSRRRGDRGSTDTQYF. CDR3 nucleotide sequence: TGTGCCAGCAGTCGCAGACGAGGGGACAGGGGTAGCACAGATACGCAGTATTTT.

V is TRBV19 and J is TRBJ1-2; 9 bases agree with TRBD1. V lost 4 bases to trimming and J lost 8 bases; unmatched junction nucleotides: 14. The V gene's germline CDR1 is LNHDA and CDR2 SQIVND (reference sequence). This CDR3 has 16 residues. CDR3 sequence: CASSTPGTNRGLGYTF. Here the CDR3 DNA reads TGTGCCAGTAGTACCCCCGGGACCAACAGGGGGCTGGGCTACACCTTC.

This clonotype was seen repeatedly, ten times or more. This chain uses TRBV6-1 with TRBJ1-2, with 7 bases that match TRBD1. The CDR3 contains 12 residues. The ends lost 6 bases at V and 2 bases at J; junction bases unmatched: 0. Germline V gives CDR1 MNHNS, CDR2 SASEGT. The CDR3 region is CASRTGNYGYTF. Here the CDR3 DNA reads TGTGCCAGCAGGACAGGGAACTATGGCTACACCTTC.

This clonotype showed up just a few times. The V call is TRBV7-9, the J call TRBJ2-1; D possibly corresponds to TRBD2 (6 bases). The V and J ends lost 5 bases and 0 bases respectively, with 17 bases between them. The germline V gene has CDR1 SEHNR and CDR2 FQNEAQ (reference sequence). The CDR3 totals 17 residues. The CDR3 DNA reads TGTGCCAGCAGCCTTTCTGTGGGGGGACCCTCCTACAATGAGCAGTTCTTC. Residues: CASSLSVGGPSYNEQFF.

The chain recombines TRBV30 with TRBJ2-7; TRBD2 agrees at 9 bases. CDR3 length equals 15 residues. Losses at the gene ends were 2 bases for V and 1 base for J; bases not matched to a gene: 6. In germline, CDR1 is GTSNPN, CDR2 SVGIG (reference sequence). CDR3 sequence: CAWSPLLAGSYEQYF. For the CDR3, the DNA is TGTGCCTGGAGTCCCTTACTAGCGGGTTCCTACGAGCAGTACTTC.

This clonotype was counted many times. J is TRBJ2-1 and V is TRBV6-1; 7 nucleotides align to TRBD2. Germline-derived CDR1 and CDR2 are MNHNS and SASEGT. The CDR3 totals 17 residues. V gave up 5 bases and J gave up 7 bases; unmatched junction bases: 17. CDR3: CASSYPMSGGSYNEQFF. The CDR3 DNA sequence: TGTGCCAGCAGTTACCCGATGAGTGGCGGGAGTTATAATGAGCAGTTCTTC.

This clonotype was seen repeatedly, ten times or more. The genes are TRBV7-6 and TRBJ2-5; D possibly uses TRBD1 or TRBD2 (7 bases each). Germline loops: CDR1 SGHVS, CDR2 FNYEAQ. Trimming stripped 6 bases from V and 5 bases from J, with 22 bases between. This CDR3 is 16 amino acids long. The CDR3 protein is CASSPGGGSQSETQYF. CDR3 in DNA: TGTGCCAGCAGTCCAGGGGGGGGCAGTCAATCGGAGACCCAGTACTTC.

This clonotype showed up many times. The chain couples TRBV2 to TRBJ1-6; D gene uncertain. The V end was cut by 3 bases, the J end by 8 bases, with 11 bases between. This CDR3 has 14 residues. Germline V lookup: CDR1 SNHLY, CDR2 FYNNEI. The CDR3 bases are TGTGCCAGCAGTGAGGCGGGGAATTATTCACCCCTCCACTTT. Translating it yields CASSEAGNYSPLHF. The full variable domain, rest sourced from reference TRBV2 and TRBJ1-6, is EPEVTQTPSHQVTQMGQEVILRCVPISNHLYFYWYRQILGQKVEFLVSFYNNEISEKSEIFDDQFSVERPDGSNFTLKIRSTKLEDSAMYFCASSEAGNYSPLHFGNGTRLTVT.

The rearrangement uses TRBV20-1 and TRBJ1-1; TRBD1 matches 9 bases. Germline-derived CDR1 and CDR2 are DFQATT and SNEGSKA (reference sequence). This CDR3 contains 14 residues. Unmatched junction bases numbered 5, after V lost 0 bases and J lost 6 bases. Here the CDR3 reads CSARDGTGFSEAFF. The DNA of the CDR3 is TGCAGTGCTAGAGATGGGACAGGGTTTTCTGAAGCTTTCTTT.

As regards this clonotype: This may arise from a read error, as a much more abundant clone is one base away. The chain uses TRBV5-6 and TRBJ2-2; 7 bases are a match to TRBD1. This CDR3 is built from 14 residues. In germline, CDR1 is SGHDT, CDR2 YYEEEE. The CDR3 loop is CVSSPTGSTGELFF. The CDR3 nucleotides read TGTGTCAGCAGTCCGACAGGGAGCACCGGGGAGCTGTTTTTT.

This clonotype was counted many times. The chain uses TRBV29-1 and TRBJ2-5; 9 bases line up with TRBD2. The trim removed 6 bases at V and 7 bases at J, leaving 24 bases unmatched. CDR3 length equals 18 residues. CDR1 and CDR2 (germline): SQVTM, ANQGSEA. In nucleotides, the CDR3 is TGCAGCGTCCCCACTGGGAGTAGCGGGAGAACGTTTGGGGGGACCCAGTACTTC. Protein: CSVPTGSSGRTFGGTQYF.

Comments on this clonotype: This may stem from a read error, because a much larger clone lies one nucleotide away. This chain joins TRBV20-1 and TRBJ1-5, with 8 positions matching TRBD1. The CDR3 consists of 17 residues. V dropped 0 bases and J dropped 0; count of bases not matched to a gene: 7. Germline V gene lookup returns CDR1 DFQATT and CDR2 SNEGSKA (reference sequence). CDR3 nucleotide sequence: TGCAGTGCTAGAGATAGCCAGGGGGCCTATAGCAATCAGCCCCAGCATTTT. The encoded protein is CSARDSQGAYSNQPQHF.

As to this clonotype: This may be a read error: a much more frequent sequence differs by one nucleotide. CDR3 sequence (DNA): TGTGCCAGCAGCGTCGGTGTAGCAAATGAGCAGTACTTC. The encoded protein is CASSVGVANEQYF. The chain couples TRBV9 to TRBJ2-1; D is uncertain. Near its end, the DNA agrees better with TRBJ2-7, so the J call may be wrong. The germline CDR1 and CDR2 sequences are SGDLS and YYNGEE. The CDR3 spans 13 residues.

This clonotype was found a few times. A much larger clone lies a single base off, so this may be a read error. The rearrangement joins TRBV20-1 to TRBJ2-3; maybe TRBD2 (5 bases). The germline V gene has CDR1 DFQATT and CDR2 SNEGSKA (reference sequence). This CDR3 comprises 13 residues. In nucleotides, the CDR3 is TGCAATGCTGAAGGCGGGAGCACAGATACGCAGTATTTT. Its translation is CNAEGGSTDTQYF.

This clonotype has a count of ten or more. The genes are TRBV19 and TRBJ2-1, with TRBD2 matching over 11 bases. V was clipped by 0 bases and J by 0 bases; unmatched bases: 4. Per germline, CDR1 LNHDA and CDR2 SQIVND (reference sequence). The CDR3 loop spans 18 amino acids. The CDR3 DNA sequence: TGTGCCAGTAGTATAGATAGCGGGAGGGGCTTCTCCTACAATGAGCAGTTCTTC. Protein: CASSIDSGRGFSYNEQFF.

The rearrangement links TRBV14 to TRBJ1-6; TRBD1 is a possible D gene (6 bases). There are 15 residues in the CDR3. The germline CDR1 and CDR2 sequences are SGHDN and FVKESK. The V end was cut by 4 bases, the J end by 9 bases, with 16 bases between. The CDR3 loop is CASSRGTPRGSPLHF. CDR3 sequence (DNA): TGTGCCAGCAGCCGAGGGACACCGAGGGGTTCACCCCTCCACTTT.

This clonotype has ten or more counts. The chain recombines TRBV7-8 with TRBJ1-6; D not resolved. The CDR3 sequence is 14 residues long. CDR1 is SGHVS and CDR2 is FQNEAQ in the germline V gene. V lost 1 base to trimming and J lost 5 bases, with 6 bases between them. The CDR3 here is CASSLVSDNSPLHF. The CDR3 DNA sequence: TGTGCCAGCAGCTTAGTATCCGATAATTCACCCCTCCACTTT. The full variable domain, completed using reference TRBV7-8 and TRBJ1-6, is GAGVSQSPRYKVAKRGQDVALRCDPISGHVSLFWYQQALGQGPEFLTYFQNEAQLDKSGLPSDRFFAERPEGSVSTLKIQRTQQEDSAVYLCASSLVSDNSPLHFGNGTRLTVT.

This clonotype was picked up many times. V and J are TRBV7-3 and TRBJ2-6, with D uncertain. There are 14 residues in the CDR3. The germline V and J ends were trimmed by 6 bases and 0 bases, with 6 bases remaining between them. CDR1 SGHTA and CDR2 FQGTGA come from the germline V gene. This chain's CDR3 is CASRHSSGANVLTF. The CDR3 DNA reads TGTGCCAGCAGACATAGCTCTGGGGCCAACGTCCTGACTTTC.

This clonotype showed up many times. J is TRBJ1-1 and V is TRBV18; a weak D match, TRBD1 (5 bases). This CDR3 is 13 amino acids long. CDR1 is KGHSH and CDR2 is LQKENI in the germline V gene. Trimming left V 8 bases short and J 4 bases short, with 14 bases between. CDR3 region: CASTGGMGTEAFF. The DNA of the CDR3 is TGTGCCAGCACTGGGGGGATGGGCACTGAAGCTTTCTTT.